Below, one T cell receptor (beta chain) is given with its context. Its antigen is unknown. 5'RACE with constant-segment primers yielded barcoded, UMI-tagged TCR alpha and TCR beta cDNA libraries. MiXCR, applied by TCRdb to the 5' RACE reads, yields one record per CDR3 protein. The sample contains roughly 500,000 distinct CDR3 sequences, about 20% of which appear only once. Germline V gene data show CDR1 as DFQATT and CDR2 as SNEGSKA (reference sequence). The trim removed 6 bases at V and 5 bases at J, leaving 10 bases unmatched. The CDR3 is 13 amino acids. The source of the sample is a study of T-cell memory formation after mild COVID-19. Findings and caveats of the study: A second wave expanding day 15 to 37 was CD4+-biased; contracting clones were balanced. Mostly located in CM and EM were contracting CD4+ clones, with contracting CD8+ clones located in EMRA. Whether second-wave clones peaking at day 37 were SARS-CoV-2 specific went unconfirmed.

The chain employs TRBV20-1 and TRBJ2-7, with 7 bases lining up with TRBD1. The material sequenced was PBMCs or a T cell subset sorted from them (not recorded which). The source of this sequence is an adult woman who had mild COVID-19 (a few samples of this study predate the infection). Cell type and time point are not known. The CDR3 DNA follows: TGCAGTGCAGAGCCGACAGGGAGCGACGAGCAGTACTTC. Translated, it gives CSAEPTGSDEQYF.